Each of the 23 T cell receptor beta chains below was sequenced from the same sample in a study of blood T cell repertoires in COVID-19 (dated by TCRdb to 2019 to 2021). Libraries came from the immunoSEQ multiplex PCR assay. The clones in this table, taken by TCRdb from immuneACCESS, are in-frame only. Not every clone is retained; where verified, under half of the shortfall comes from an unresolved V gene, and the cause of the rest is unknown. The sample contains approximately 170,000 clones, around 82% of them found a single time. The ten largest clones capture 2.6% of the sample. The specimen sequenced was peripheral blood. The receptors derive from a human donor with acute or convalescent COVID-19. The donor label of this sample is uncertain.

The CDR3 protein is CSVGQGAGNEQFF. In DNA, the CDR3 is TGCAGCGTTGGACAGGGGGCGGGCAATGAGCAGTTCTTC. The V call is TRBV29-1, the J call TRBJ2-1; 10 positions match TRBD1. The CDR3 spans 13 residues. Germline V gives CDR1 SQVTM, CDR2 ANQGSEA. V lost 4 bases to trimming and J lost 6 bases; unmatched junction nucleotides: 3.

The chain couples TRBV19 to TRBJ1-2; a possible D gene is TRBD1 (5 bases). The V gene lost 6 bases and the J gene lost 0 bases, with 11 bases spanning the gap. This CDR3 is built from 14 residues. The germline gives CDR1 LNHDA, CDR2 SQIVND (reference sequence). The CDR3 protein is CASSIRGTNYGYTF. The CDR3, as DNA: TGTGCCAGTAGCATCCGGGGGACTAACTATGGCTACACCTTC.

CDR3 protein: CASSPVSGSGDTQYF. The DNA of the CDR3 is TGCGCCAGCAGTCCCGTTAGCGGGAGCGGAGATACGCAGTATTTT. This chain links TRBV10-1 with TRBJ2-3; 9 bases are shared with TRBD2. The CDR3 consists of 15 residues. Germline V gene lookup returns CDR1 WNHNN and CDR2 SYGVQD (reference sequence). V lost 5 bases to trimming and J lost 5 bases; unmatched junction nucleotides: 8.

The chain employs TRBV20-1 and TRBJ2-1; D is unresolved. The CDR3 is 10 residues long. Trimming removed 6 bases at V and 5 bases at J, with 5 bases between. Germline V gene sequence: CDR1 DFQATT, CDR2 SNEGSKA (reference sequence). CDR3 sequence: CSARHNEQFF. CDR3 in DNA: TGCAGTGCGAGGCACAATGAGCAGTTCTTC.

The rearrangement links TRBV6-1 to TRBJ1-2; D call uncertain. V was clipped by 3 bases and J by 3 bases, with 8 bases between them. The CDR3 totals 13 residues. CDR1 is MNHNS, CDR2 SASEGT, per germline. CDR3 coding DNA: TGTGCCAGCAGTGATGAGCGACACTATGGCTACACCTTC. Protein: CASSDERHYGYTF.

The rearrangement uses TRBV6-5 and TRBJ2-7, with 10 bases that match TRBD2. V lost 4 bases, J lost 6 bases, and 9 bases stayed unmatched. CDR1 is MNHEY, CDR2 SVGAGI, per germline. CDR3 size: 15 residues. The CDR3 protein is CASSSGAGGPIEQYF. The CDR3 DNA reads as TGTGCCAGCAGTTCCGGAGCGGGAGGGCCTATCGAGCAGTACTTC.

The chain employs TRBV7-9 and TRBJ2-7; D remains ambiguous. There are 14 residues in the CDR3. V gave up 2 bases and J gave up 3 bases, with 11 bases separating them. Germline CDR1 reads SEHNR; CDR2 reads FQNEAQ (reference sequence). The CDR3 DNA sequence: TGTGCCAGCAGCTTAAGCAACAGCCTCTACGAGCAGTACTTC. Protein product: CASSLSNSLYEQYF.

CDR3: CASSPGTGNNQPQHF. Here the CDR3 DNA reads TGCGCCAGCAGTCCTGGGACAGGGAACAATCAGCCCCAGCATTTT. This chain uses TRBV5-1 with TRBJ1-5; 9 bases are a match to TRBD1. CDR1 and CDR2 from the germline V gene are SGHRS and YFSETQ. V lost 5 bases and J lost 3; bases outside the gene matches: 6. The CDR3 extends over 15 amino acids.

CDR3 coding DNA: TGCGCCAGCAGCCAAGCCCGGGACAGCATGAACACTGAAGCTTTCTTT. This sequence encodes CASSQARDSMNTEAFF. The chain couples TRBV4-1 to TRBJ1-1, with TRBD1 matching over 7 bases. Germline CDR1 MGHRA, CDR2 YSYEKL. The CDR3 is 16 amino acids. After removal of 1 base from V and 0 bases from J, the junction contained 5 bases not matched to a gene.

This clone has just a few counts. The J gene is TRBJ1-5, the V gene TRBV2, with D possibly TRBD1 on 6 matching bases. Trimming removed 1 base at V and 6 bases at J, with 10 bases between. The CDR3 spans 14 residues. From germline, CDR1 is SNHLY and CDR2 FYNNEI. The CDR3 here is CASSEVGGSQPQHF. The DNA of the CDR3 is TGTGCCAGCAGTGAAGTAGGGGGTAGTCAGCCCCAGCATTTT.

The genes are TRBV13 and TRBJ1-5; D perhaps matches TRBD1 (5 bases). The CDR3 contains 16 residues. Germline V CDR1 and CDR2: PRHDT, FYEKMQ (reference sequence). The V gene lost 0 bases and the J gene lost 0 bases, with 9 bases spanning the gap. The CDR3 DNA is TGTGCCAGCAGCTTAGGGGACATACGTAGCAATCAGCCCCAGCATTTT. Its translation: CASSLGDIRSNQPQHF.

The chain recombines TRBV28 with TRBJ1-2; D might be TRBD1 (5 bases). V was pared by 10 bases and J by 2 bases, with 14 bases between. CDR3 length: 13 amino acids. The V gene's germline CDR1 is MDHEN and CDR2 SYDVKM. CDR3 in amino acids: CATLEGLNYGYTF. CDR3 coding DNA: TGTGCCACCCTAGAGGGACTGAACTATGGCTACACCTTC.

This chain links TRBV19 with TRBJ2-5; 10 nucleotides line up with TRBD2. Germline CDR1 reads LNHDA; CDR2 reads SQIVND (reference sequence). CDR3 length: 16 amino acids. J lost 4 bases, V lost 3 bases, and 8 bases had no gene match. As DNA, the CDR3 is TGTGCCAGTAGTATTGGTAGCGGGGGGTTAGGAGAGACCCAGTACTTC. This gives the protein CASSIGSGGLGETQYF.

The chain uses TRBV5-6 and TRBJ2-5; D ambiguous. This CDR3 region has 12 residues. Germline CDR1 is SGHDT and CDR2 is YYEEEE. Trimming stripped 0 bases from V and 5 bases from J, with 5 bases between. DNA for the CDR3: TGTGCCAGCAGCTTGGCGCGGGAGACCCAGTACTTC. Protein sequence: CASSLARETQYF.

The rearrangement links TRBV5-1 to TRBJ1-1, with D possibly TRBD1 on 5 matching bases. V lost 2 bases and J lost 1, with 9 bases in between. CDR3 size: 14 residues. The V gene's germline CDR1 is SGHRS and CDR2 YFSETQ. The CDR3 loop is CASSLGTGNTEAFF. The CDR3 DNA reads TGCGCCAGCAGCTTAGGAACAGGGAACACTGAAGCTTTCTTT.

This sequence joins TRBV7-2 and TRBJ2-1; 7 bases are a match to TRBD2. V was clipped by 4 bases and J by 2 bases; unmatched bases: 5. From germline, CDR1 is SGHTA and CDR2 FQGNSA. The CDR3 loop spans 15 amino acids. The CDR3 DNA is TGTGCCAGCAGCTATTCGCTAGCGGCCTACAATGAGCAGTTCTTC. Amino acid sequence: CASSYSLAAYNEQFF.

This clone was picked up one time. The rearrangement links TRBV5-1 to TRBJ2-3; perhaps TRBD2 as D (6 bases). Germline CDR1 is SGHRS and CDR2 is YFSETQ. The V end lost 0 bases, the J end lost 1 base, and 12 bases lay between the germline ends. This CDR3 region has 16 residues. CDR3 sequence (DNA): TGCGCCAGCAGCTTGGGGGGGACTCACGGCACAGATACGCAGTATTTT. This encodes CASSLGGTHGTDTQYF.

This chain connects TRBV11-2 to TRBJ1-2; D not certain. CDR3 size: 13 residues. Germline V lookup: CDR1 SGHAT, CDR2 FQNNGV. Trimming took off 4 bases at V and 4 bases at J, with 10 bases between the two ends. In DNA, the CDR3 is TGTGCCAGCAGCTCGGGAAGGAGCTATGGCTACACCTTC. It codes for CASSSGRSYGYTF.

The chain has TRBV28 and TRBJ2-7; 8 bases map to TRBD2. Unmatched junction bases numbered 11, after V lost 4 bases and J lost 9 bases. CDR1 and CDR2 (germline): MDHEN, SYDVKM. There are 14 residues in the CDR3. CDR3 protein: CASSSPGRGGGQYF. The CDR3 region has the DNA TGTGCCAGCAGTTCCCCCGGGAGGGGAGGGGGGCAGTACTTC.

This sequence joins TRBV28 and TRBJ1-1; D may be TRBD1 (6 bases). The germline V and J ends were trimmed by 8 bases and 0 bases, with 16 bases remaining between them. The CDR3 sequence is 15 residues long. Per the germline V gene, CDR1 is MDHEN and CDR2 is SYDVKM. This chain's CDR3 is CASVFQGPLNTEAFF. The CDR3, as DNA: TGTGCCAGCGTTTTTCAGGGGCCCCTGAACACTGAAGCTTTCTTT.

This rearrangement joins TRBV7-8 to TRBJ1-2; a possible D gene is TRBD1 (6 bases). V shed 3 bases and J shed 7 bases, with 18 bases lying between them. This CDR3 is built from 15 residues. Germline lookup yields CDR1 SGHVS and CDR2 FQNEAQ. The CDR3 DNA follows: TGTGCCAGCAGCTTTAGCGGGACAAAATCGGGTGGCTACACCTTC. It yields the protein CASSFSGTKSGGYTF. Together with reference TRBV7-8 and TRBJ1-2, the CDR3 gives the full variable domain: GAGVSQSPRYKVAKRGQDVALRCDPISGHVSLFWYQQALGQGPEFLTYFQNEAQLDKSGLPSDRFFAERPEGSVSTLKIQRTQQEDSAVYLCASSFSGTKSGGYTFGSGTRLTVV.

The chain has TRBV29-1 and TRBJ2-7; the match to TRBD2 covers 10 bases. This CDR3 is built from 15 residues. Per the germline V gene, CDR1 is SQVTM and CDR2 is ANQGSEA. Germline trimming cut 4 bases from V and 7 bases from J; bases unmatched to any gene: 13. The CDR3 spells CSVGGFSGGLSEQYF. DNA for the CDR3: TGCAGCGTTGGGGGATTTAGCGGGGGGCTCTCGGAGCAGTACTTC.

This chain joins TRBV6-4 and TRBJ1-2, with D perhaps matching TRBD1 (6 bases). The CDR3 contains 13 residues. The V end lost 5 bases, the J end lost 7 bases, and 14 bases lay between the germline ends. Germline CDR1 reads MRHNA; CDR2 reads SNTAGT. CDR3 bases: TGTGCCAGCAGTACAGGGCTTTCGGGTGGCTACACCTTC. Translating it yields CASSTGLSGGYTF.